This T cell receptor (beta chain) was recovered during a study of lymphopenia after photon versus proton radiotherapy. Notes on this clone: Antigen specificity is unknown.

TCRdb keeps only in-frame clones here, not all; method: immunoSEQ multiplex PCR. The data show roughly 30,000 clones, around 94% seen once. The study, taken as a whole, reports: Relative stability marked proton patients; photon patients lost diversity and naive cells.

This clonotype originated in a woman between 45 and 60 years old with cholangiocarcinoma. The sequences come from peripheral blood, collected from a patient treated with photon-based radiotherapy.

Written as DNA, the CDR3 is TGTGCCAGCAGTGATTACAAGGGGACAGATACGCAGTATTTT. Its protein is CASSDYKGTDTQYF. This rearrangement joins TRBV25-1 to TRBJ2-3; possible D gene TRBD1, 5 bases. The CDR3 has 14 residues. V was trimmed by 3 bases and J by 3 bases, leaving 10 bases between them. CDR1 MGHDK and CDR2 SYGVNS come from the germline V gene.